Below are 26 T cell receptor beta chains sequenced from a single sample in a study of long-term antiretroviral therapy in people with HIV. Runs used v3.0 of the immunoSEQ assay and were done at survey level. Clones were sequenced by immunoSEQ multiplex PCR, and TCRdb holds only the in-frame ones, with some missing. The sample has tens of thousands of clones, 80% seen once; the top ten hold less than 6%. The sequences come from unsorted PBMCs, collected 3.4 years after starting antiretroviral therapy. Every receptor here comes from a man aged 25 to 45 with HIV.

This rearrangement joins TRBV14 to TRBJ1-1; D is unresolved. The V and J ends lost 1 base and 4 bases respectively, with 7 bases between them. The length of the CDR3 is 13 residues. CDR1 and CDR2 (germline): SGHDN, FVKESK. The CDR3 loop reads CASSQGVVTEAFF. The CDR3 DNA reads TGTGCCAGCAGCCAAGGTGTTGTCACTGAAGCTTTCTTT.

V is TRBV18 and J is TRBJ2-2; D not resolved. The CDR3 consists of 18 residues. Germline-derived CDR1 and CDR2 are KGHSH and LQKENI. Trimming stripped 1 base from V and 4 bases from J, with 19 bases between. This CDR3 reads CASSPQSRAVSFTGELFF. In DNA form, the CDR3 reads TGTGCCAGCTCACCACAGTCCCGCGCTGTATCTTTCACCGGGGAGCTGTTTTTT.

J is TRBJ1-2 and V is TRBV9, with D tentatively TRBD1 (6 bases). From germline, CDR1 is SGDLS and CDR2 YYNGEE. The CDR3 runs to 14 residues. Trimming cost V 3 bases and J 7 bases, with 16 bases left between them. The CDR3 sequence is CASSATGGAGGYTF. As DNA, the CDR3 is TGTGCCAGCAGCGCGACGGGGGGGGCCGGTGGCTACACCTTC.

V gene TRBV19 combines with J gene TRBJ2-2; no definite D call. The CDR3 totals 15 residues. V was clipped by 3 bases and J by 0 bases, with 8 bases between them. CDR1 is LNHDA and CDR2 is SQIVND in the germline V gene (reference sequence). The CDR3 protein is CASSIWDTNTGELFF. CDR3 in DNA: TGTGCCAGTAGTATCTGGGATACGAACACCGGGGAGCTGTTTTTT.

The chain is built from TRBV9 and TRBJ2-2, with TRBD1 matching over 9 bases. Unmatched junction bases numbered 8, after V lost 4 bases and J lost 4 bases. In germline, CDR1 is SGDLS, CDR2 YYNGEE. This CDR3 region has 16 residues. The CDR3 loop reads CASSRTGQGGTGELFF. CDR3 DNA: TGTGCCAGCAGCCGTACGGGACAGGGTGGCACCGGGGAGCTGTTTTTT.

This clone was counted between two and nine times. The V call is TRBV9, the J call TRBJ2-5, with D perhaps TRBD1 (6 bases). The CDR3 is 14 amino acids. Trimming left V 4 bases short and J 5 bases short, with 15 bases between. CDR1 and CDR2 from the germline V gene are SGDLS and YYNGEE. CDR3 DNA sequence: TGTGCCAGCAGCCCCAGACCCCAGGGGGAGACCCAGTACTTC. It yields the protein CASSPRPQGETQYF.

This chain uses TRBV7-6 with TRBJ2-3; TRBD1 might be the D (6 bases). V lost 5 bases, J lost 3 bases, and 21 bases lay in between. Germline loops: CDR1 SGHVS, CDR2 FNYEAQ. There are 17 residues in the CDR3. The CDR3 loop is CASSPSQSDSMTDTQYF. DNA for the CDR3: TGTGCCAGCAGCCCTTCCCAATCGGACAGCATGACAGATACGCAGTATTTT.

The V and J genes are TRBV10-3 and TRBJ1-4; TRBD1 is a possible D gene (6 bases). The CDR3 totals 14 residues. The germline CDR1 and CDR2 sequences are ENHRY and SYGVKD. V lost 6 bases and J 3 bases, leaving 11 bases between the germline ends. Here the CDR3 reads CAIRDAGANEKLFF. CDR3 DNA: TGTGCCATCAGGGACGCAGGGGCTAATGAAAAACTGTTTTTT.

This clone was detected once. This chain uses TRBV29-1 with TRBJ2-1; no clear D gene. The V gene's germline CDR1 is SQVTM and CDR2 ANQGSEA. Trimming took 4 bases from V and 9 from J, leaving 16 bases between them. CDR3 length: 13 amino acids. The CDR3 protein is CSVARGEWGEQFF. In DNA form, the CDR3 reads TGCAGCGTTGCACGAGGCGAGTGGGGTGAGCAGTTCTTC.

This rearrangement joins TRBV11-2 to TRBJ2-2; 10 positions agree with TRBD2. The CDR3 spans 17 residues. From germline, CDR1 is SGHAT and CDR2 FQNNGV. Losses at the gene ends were 3 bases for V and 3 bases for J; bases not matched to a gene: 7. CDR3 region: CASSFPSSGSYTGELFF. In DNA form, the CDR3 reads TGTGCCAGCAGCTTCCCTTCTAGCGGGAGTTACACCGGGGAGCTGTTTTTT.

The CDR3 nucleotides are TGTGCCAGCAGCTTAGAATGGGACTTGAGCAATGAGCAGTTCTTC. Its protein is CASSLEWDLSNEQFF. The rearrangement links TRBV11-2 to TRBJ2-1; D might be TRBD2 (6 bases). The germline CDR1 and CDR2 sequences are SGHAT and FQNNGV. V lost 0 bases to trimming and J lost 6 bases, with 12 bases between them. The CDR3 has 15 residues. The complete variable domain, with remaining parts taken from reference TRBV11-2 and TRBJ2-1, reads EAGVAQSPRYKIIEKRQSVAFWCNPISGHATLYWYQQILGQGPKLLIQFQNNGVVDDSQLPKDRFSAERLKGVDSTLKIQPAKLEDSAVYLCASSLEWDLSNEQFFGPGTRLTVL.

This chain links TRBV2 with TRBJ2-7, with TRBD2 identical over 9 bases. After removal of 4 bases from V and 4 bases from J, the junction contained 8 bases not matched to a gene. Germline CDR1 SNHLY, CDR2 FYNNEI. The CDR3 spans 15 residues. CDR3 amino acids: CASSAVASGTYEQYF. CDR3 nucleotide sequence: TGTGCCAGCAGTGCGGTGGCTAGCGGGACGTACGAGCAGTACTTC. The full variable domain, in which reference TRBV2 and TRBJ2-7 provide the parts outside the CDR3, is EPEVTQTPSHQVTQMGQEVILRCVPISNHLYFYWYRQILGQKVEFLVSFYNNEISEKSEIFDDQFSVERPDGSNFTLKIRSTKLEDSAMYFCASSAVASGTYEQYFGPGTRLTVT.

V and J are TRBV5-4 and TRBJ2-1, with D tentatively TRBD2 (6 bases). The CDR3 consists of 11 residues. V was trimmed by 6 bases and J by 7 bases, leaving 8 bases between them. Germline V gene lookup returns CDR1 SGHNT and CDR2 YYREEE (reference sequence). The CDR3 sequence: CASTGGNEQFF. The CDR3 DNA reads as TGTGCCAGCACCGGAGGGAATGAGCAGTTCTTC. Looking up the rest from reference TRBV5-4 and TRBJ2-1 gives the full variable domain: ETGVTQSPTHLIKTRGQQVTLRCSSQSGHNTVSWYQQALGQGPQFIFQYYREEENGRGNFPPRFSGLQFPNYSSELNVNALELDDSALYLCASTGGNEQFFGPGTRLTVL.

The chain is built from TRBV4-3 and TRBJ1-4; D not resolved. Germline CDR1 and CDR2: LGHNA and YSLEER. The CDR3 is 11 residues long. V lost 3 bases and J lost 6, with 2 bases in between. In nucleotides, the CDR3 is TGCGCCAGCAGCCACGATGAAAAACTGTTTTTT. Its translation is CASSHDEKLFF.

The chain links TRBV29-1 to TRBJ2-3; 9 bases match TRBD2. Trimming at V came to 3 bases and at J to 5 bases, leaving 9 bases not matched to a gene. Germline V gene sequence: CDR1 SQVTM, CDR2 ANQGSEA. This CDR3 is built from 15 residues. CDR3 residues: CSVEVIAGARDTQYF. The CDR3 DNA reads as TGCAGCGTTGAGGTGATAGCGGGAGCGCGAGATACGCAGTATTTT.

The rearrangement links TRBV4-2 to TRBJ2-2, with 8 bases identical to TRBD1. Germline CDR1 LGHNA, CDR2 YNFKEQ. The CDR3 is made up of 17 amino acids. V trimming: 0 bases; J trimming: 5 bases; junction bases outside the gene matches: 8. The CDR3 bases are TGTGCCAGCAGCCAAGAAGCCTCACAGGGGGGTACCGGGGAGCTGTTTTTT. As protein: CASSQEASQGGTGELFF.

This chain links TRBV4-1 with TRBJ2-2; 9 positions agree with TRBD1. The length of the CDR3 is 15 residues. Germline V gene lookup returns CDR1 MGHRA and CDR2 YSYEKL. J lost 7 bases, V lost 1 base, and 4 bases had no gene match. The CDR3 reads CASSQVGTGSGELFF. The CDR3 coding sequence is TGCGCCAGCAGCCAAGTCGGGACAGGGAGCGGGGAGCTGTTTTTT.

This clone was seen a few times. The rearrangement joins TRBV28 to TRBJ1-5; weak D call: TRBD1 (6 bases). Germline CDR1 MDHEN, CDR2 SYDVKM. The V end was cut by 8 bases, the J end by 4 bases, with 15 bases between. This CDR3 is built from 14 residues. CDR3: CASLRGAGNQPQHF. The CDR3 DNA is TGTGCCAGCCTCCGGGGGGCAGGTAATCAGCCCCAGCATTTT.

This clone has only one observation. The chain joins TRBV29-1 to TRBJ2-7; TRBD1 agrees at 8 bases. Trimming cost V 3 bases and J 6 bases; bases outside gene matches: 7. Germline loops: CDR1 SQVTM, CDR2 ANQGSEA. The CDR3 runs to 13 residues. The CDR3 sequence is CSVDAGTGFEQYF. The CDR3 bases are TGCAGCGTTGACGCCGGGACAGGCTTCGAGCAGTACTTC.

This chain uses TRBV10-3 with TRBJ2-7, with TRBD2 matching over 7 bases. This CDR3 has 14 amino acids. V lost 8 bases to trimming and J lost 3 bases; unmatched junction nucleotides: 10. Per germline, CDR1 ENHRY and CDR2 SYGVKD. The CDR3 bases are TGTGCCATCTGGAACCGGGAGGCGGGCTACGAGCAGTACTTC. Residues: CAIWNREAGYEQYF.

The chain links TRBV6-1 to TRBJ2-1; D is possibly TRBD2 (6 bases). The CDR3 contains 13 residues. Germline V gives CDR1 MNHNS, CDR2 SASEGT. V dropped 6 bases and J dropped 6 bases, with 12 bases sitting between them. DNA for the CDR3: TGTGCCAGCAGAGTTAGCGGAGCCAATGAGCAGTTCTTC. Translating gives CASRVSGANEQFF.

This clone showed up just once. The chain carries TRBV9 and TRBJ2-3; 7 bases align to TRBD2. Germline CDR1 is SGDLS and CDR2 is YYNGEE. The CDR3 consists of 17 residues. Trimming at V came to 2 bases and at J to 2 bases, leaving 11 bases not matched to a gene. The DNA for the CDR3 is TGTGCCAGCAGCGTTCTCGCCCGGGACTACTACACAGATACGCAGTATTTT. Amino acids: CASSVLARDYYTDTQYF.

The chain combines TRBV7-9 with TRBJ2-2; 12 nucleotides align to TRBD2. This CDR3 contains 16 residues. The V and J ends lost 5 bases and 4 bases, in that order; junction bases with no gene match: 5. The germline V gene encodes CDR1 SEHNR and CDR2 FQNEAQ (reference sequence). The CDR3 DNA sequence: TGTGCCAGCAGCCCCCGACTAGCGGGAGTCACCGGGGAGCTGTTTTTT. Translation: CASSPRLAGVTGELFF.

The V and J genes are TRBV6-1 and TRBJ2-5, with D possibly being TRBD2 (6 bases). This CDR3 is built from 17 residues. The germline gives CDR1 MNHNS, CDR2 SASEGT. Trimming cost V 1 base and J 0 bases, with 15 bases left between them. This chain's CDR3 is CASSEDGSGRDQETQYF. The DNA for the CDR3 is TGTGCCAGCAGTGAAGACGGTAGCGGCAGGGACCAAGAGACCCAGTACTTC.

This clone was seen a single time. This chain connects TRBV13 to TRBJ2-7; D call uncertain. Between the trimmed V and J ends, which lost 5 bases and 6 bases, there was a span of 17 bases. Germline V gene sequence: CDR1 PRHDT, CDR2 FYEKMQ (reference sequence). The CDR3 length is 14 residues. The CDR3 sequence: CASSVFLSLSEQYF. The CDR3 region has the DNA TGTGCCAGCAGCGTGTTCTTATCTCTTTCCGAGCAGTACTTC.

This clone showed up just a few times. V and J are TRBV6-6 and TRBJ1-2, with D possibly TRBD1 on 5 matching bases. The germline CDR1 and CDR2 sequences are MNHNY and SVGAGI (reference sequence). Deletions cut 8 bases from V and 12 bases from J, with 13 bases between. The CDR3 extends over 10 amino acids. The CDR3 DNA is TGTGCCAGCGGGGGGGATATGGACACCTTC. It specifies CASGGDMDTF.